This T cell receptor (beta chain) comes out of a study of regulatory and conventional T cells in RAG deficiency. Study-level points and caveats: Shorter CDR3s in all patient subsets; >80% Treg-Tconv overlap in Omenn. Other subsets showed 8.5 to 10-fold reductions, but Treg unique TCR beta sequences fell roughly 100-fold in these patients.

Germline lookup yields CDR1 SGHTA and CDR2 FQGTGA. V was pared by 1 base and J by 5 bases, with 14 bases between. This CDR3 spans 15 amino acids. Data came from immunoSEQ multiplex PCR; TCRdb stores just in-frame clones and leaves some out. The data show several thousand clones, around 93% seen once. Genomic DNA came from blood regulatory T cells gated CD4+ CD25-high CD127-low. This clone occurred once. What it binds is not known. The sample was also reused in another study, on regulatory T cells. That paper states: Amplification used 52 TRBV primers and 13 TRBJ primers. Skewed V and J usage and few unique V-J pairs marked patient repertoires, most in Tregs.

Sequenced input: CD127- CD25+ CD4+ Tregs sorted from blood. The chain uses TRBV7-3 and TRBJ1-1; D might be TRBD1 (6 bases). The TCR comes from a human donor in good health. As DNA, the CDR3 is TGTGCCAGCAGCTTAAACGGGGGGCGAGGGACTGAAGCTTTCTTT. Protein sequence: CASSLNGGRGTEAFF.